Listed here are 14 T cell receptor beta chains from one sample, sequenced in a study of T cells in Graves' hyperthyroidism and ophthalmopathy. Regions amplified from RNA transcripts were the TCR beta CDR3 regions. Using the HTBI primer set, a first-round RT-PCR was run on the TCR CDR3. TCRdb passed the multiplex PCR reads through MiXCR, listing each CDR3 protein once. The sample records fewer than 750,000 distinct CDR3 sequences, around 15% being singletons. Material for sequencing was blood. These receptors all come from a woman aged 40 to 55 with Graves' ophthalmopathy.

Many counts were recorded for this clonotype. The gene calls are TRBV10-3 and TRBJ1-1; unclear D gene. The CDR3 contains 13 residues. V lost 0 bases to trimming and J lost 1 base, with 3 bases between them. Germline assignment: CDR1 ENHRY and CDR2 SYGVKD. In DNA form, the CDR3 reads TGTGCCATCAGTGAGTCAGCGAACACTGAAGCTTTCTTT. Translated, it gives CAISESANTEAFF.

This clonotype is medium-sized by share. This chain uses TRBV6-1 with TRBJ2-2; D gene uncertain. Germline V CDR1 and CDR2: MNHNS, SASEGT. The CDR3 has 12 amino acids. Deletions cut 6 bases from V and 7 bases from J, with 9 bases between. CDR3 region: CASRDPYGELFF. The CDR3 DNA reads TGTGCCAGCAGAGACCCGTACGGGGAGCTGTTTTTT.

This clonotype has a handful of counts. The gene calls are TRBV28 and TRBJ2-7, with TRBD2 identical over 11 bases. Germline-derived CDR1 and CDR2 are MDHEN and SYDVKM. CDR3 length equals 12 residues. J was trimmed by 10 bases and V by 4 bases; bases with no gene match: 3. The CDR3 coding sequence is TGTGCCAGCAGTTCGGGACTAGCGGAACAGTACTTC. Translating gives CASSSGLAEQYF.

This clonotype was counted at least ten times. This chain connects TRBV28 to TRBJ2-2, with D possibly matching TRBD2 (5 bases). There are 15 residues in the CDR3. Germline-derived CDR1 and CDR2 are MDHEN and SYDVKM. The V end lost 3 bases, the J end lost 2 bases, and 10 bases lay between the germline ends. CDR3 DNA sequence: TGTGCCAGCAGTTTTAGGCTAGCCAACACCGGGGAGCTGTTTTTT. As protein: CASSFRLANTGELFF.

This clonotype has at least ten counts. This chain links TRBV6-1 with TRBJ1-5; D call uncertain. V was trimmed by 3 bases and J by 0 bases, leaving 9 bases between them. Germline V CDR1 and CDR2: MNHNS, SASEGT. The CDR3 is made up of 15 amino acids. CDR3 loop: CASSELGFSNQPQHF. CDR3 coding DNA: TGTGCCAGCAGTGAGTTAGGGTTTAGCAATCAGCCCCAGCATTTT.

This clonotype has a count of ten or more. V usage is TRBV28 and J usage is TRBJ2-7, with a possible D match to TRBD1 (6 bases). Trimming left V 5 bases short and J 3 bases short, with 17 bases between. The length of the CDR3 is 15 residues. Germline V gene data show CDR1 as MDHEN and CDR2 as SYDVKM. The CDR3 DNA sequence: TGTGCCAGCAGTCTCCTCGGGGCAGGGGACTACGAGCAGTACTTC. Residues: CASSLLGAGDYEQYF. The full variable domain, with the rest looked up from reference TRBV28 and TRBJ2-7, is DVKVTQSSRYLVKRTGEKVFLECVQDMDHENMFWYRQDPGLGLRLIYFSYDVKMKEKGDIPEGYSVSREKKERFSLILESASTNQTSMYLCASSLLGAGDYEQYFGPGTRLTVT.

This clonotype was recorded many times. The rearrangement uses TRBV12-3 or TRBV12-4 and TRBJ2-7; a possible D gene is TRBD2 (6 bases). This CDR3 is built from 12 residues. Trimming took 6 bases from V and 6 from J, leaving 12 bases between them. CDR3 protein: CASRGLGGEQYF. The CDR3 DNA follows: TGTGCCAGCAGGGGACTTGGGGGCGAGCAGTACTTC.

In this sample, this clonotype turned up a few times. V gene TRBV27 combines with J gene TRBJ2-7; 10 bases map to TRBD1. There are 13 residues in the CDR3. Germline CDR1 reads MNHEY; CDR2 reads SMNVEV (reference sequence). V lost 6 bases to trimming and J lost 5 bases; unmatched junction nucleotides: 4. The CDR3 nucleotides are TGTGCCAGCAGCCGACAGGGGGCCGACGAGCAGTACTTC. It encodes CASSRQGADEQYF.

In its sample, this clonotype was seen many times. This may come from a read error, since a much larger clone is one base off. CDR3 coding DNA: TGTGCCAGCAGCCAGGGACAGCACACCGGGGAGCTGTTTTTT. Its translation is CASSQGQHTGELFF. The chain employs TRBV5-5 and TRBJ2-2; 7 nucleotides agree with TRBD1. The V gene's germline CDR1 is SGHKS and CDR2 YYEKEE (reference sequence). This CDR3 region has 14 residues. Unmatched junction bases numbered 3, after V lost 4 bases and J lost 3 bases.

V and J are TRBV10-3 and TRBJ2-7; D uncertain. The V and J ends lost 10 bases and 7 bases respectively, with 14 bases between them. From germline, CDR1 is ENHRY and CDR2 SYGVKD. This CDR3 is 11 amino acids long. This CDR3 reads CASTLLGEQYF. In DNA form, the CDR3 reads TGTGCCAGCACCCTCCTCGGGGAGCAGTACTTC.

The gene calls are TRBV30 and TRBJ1-5; D is perhaps TRBD1 (6 bases). Germline values: CDR1 GTSNPN, CDR2 SVGIG (reference sequence). V was clipped by 2 bases and J by 6 bases, with 11 bases between them. The CDR3 is 13 amino acids. CDR3 bases: TGTGCCTGGAGTTCCCAGGGGAGTCAGCCCCAGCATTTT. Translation: CAWSSQGSQPQHF.

This clonotype was seen repeatedly, ten times or more. This chain links TRBV2 with TRBJ1-2, with D hard to call. V lost 2 bases and J lost 8, with 6 bases in between. The CDR3 length is 11 residues. The germline CDR1 and CDR2 sequences are SNHLY and FYNNEI. Written as DNA, the CDR3 is TGTGCCAGCAGTGAAACAGTCGGCTACACCTTC. Its protein product is CASSETVGYTF.

This clonotype was recorded at least ten times. The chain joins TRBV7-8 to TRBJ2-5; D remains ambiguous. CDR1 SGHVS and CDR2 FQNEAQ come from the germline V gene. V was cut by 8 bases and J by 2 bases, with 12 bases left in between. This CDR3 contains 13 residues. The CDR3 loop reads CASDDLGQETQYF. The DNA of the CDR3 is TGTGCCAGCGACGACTTAGGGCAAGAGACCCAGTACTTC.

The sample holds many counts of this clonotype. The V and J genes are TRBV7-8 and TRBJ2-7, with TRBD1 matching 9 bases. The CDR3 runs to 16 residues. Unmatched junction bases numbered 9, after V lost 2 bases and J lost 4 bases. In germline, CDR1 is SGHVS, CDR2 FQNEAQ. CDR3 coding DNA: TGTGCCAGCAGCTTACCCCCATGGACAGGGGAGTACGAGCAGTACTTC. Translating it yields CASSLPPWTGEYEQYF.